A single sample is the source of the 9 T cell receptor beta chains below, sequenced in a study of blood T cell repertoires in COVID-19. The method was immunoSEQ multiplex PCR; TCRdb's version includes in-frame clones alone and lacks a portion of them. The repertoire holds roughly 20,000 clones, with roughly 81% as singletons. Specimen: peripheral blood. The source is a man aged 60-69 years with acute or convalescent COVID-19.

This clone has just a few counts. The CDR3 region has the DNA TGTGCCAGCAGCTCGACTCTGACAGGGGGCCACGAGCAGTACTTC. Translated, it gives CASSSTLTGGHEQYF. This chain uses TRBV5-4 with TRBJ2-7, with 10 nucleotides matching TRBD1. V lost 3 bases to trimming and J lost 5 bases; unmatched junction nucleotides: 8. The germline gives CDR1 SGHNT, CDR2 YYREEE (reference sequence). The CDR3 totals 15 residues.

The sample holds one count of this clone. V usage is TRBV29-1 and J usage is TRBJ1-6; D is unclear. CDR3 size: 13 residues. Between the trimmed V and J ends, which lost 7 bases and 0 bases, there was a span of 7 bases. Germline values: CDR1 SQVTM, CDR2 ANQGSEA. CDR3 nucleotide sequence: TGCAGCGCCCGGGGCTCCTATAATTCACCCCTCCACTTT. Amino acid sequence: CSARGSYNSPLHF. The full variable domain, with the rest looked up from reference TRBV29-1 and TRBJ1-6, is SAVISQKPSRDICQRGTSLTIQCQVDSQVTMMFWYRQQPGQSLTLIATANQGSEATYESGFVIDKFPISRPNLTFSTLTVSNMSPEDSSIYLCSARGSYNSPLHFGNGTRLTVT.

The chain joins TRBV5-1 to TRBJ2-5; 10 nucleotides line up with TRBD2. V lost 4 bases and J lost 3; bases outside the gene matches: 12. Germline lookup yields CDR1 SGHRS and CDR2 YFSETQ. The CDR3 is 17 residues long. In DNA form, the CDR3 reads TGCGCCAGCAGCGGAGGAATACTAGCGGGGTACGAAGAGACCCAGTACTTC. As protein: CASSGGILAGYEETQYF.

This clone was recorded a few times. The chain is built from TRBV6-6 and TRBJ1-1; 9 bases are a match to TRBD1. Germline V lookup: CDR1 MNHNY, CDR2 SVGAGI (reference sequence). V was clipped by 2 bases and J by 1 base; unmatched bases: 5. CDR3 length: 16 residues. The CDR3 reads CASSYRSQGANTEAFF. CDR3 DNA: TGTGCCAGCAGTTACCGATCACAGGGGGCGAACACTGAAGCTTTCTTT.

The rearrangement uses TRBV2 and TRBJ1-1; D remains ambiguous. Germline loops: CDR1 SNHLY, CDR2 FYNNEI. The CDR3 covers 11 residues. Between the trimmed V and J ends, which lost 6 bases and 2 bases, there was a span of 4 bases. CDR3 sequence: CASSRNTEAFF. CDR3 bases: TGTGCCAGCAGCAGAAACACTGAAGCTTTCTTT.

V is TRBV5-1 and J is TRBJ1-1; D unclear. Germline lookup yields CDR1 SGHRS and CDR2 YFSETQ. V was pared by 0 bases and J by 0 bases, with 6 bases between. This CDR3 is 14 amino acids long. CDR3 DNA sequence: TGCGCCAGCAGCTTGGACGGTTTGAACACTGAAGCTTTCTTT. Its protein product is CASSLDGLNTEAFF.

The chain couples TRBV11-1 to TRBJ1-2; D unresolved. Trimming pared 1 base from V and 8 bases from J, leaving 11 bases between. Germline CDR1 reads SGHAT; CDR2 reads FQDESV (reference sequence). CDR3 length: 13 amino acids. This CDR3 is CASSLVAEEGYTF. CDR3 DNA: TGTGCCAGCAGCTTAGTGGCGGAGGAGGGCTACACCTTC.

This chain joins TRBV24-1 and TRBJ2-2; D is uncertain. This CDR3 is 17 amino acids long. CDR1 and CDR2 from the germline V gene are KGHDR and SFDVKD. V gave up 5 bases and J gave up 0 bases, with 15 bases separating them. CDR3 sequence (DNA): TGTGCCACCAGTGGGGCCCCCCTAACGGCGAACACCGGGGAGCTGTTTTTT. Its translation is CATSGAPLTANTGELFF.

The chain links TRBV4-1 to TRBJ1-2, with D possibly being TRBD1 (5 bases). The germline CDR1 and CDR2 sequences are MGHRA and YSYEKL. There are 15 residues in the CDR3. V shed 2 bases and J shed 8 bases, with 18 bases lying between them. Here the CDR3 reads CASSQSRDTGGGYTF. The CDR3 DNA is TGCGCCAGCAGCCAATCTCGCGATACCGGGGGAGGCTACACCTTC.